These T cell receptor beta chains were read from a single sample in a study of Ad26.COV2.S vaccination and SARS-CoV-2 variants. Sequenced by immunoSEQ multiplex PCR; TCRdb stores in-frame clones only, minus some. The sample holds 510,000 or so clones, around nine tenths seen once. The sequencing used peripheral blood, collected in a trial of Ad26.COV2.S vaccine versus placebo. The receptors shown here come from a person between 18 and 65 years old who received the Ad26.COV2.S COVID-19 vaccine or a placebo. Both conserved end residues are part of each CDR3. The D gene is left open where the match is weak. Size tells how often a clone was seen (once, few, many) or the class of an expanded clone, and some rows leave it out.

.,TRBJ2-7,many,TRBV6-1,TGTGCCAGCAGTGAAGGGGGGGAGCTATTTGCCTACGAGCAGTACTTC,CASSEGGELFAYEQYF
TRBD1,TRBJ1-2,.,TRBV6-5,TGTGCCAGCAGTCCAATCGTCGGACAGGGGGGTGGCTACACCTTC,CASSPIVGQGGGYTF
TRBD2,TRBJ2-1,.,TRBV18,TGTGCCAGCTCACCACCGGCGGGAGGTCCCTACAATGAGCAGTTCTTC,CASSPPAGGPYNEQFF
.,TRBJ2-3,.,TRBV24-1,TGTGCCACCAGTGATTTGCGCAGAACCACTAGCACAGATACGCAGTATTTT,CATSDLRRTTSTDTQYF
TRBD2,TRBJ2-7,.,TRBV7-2,TGTGCCAGCAGCTTAGGACTAGCGCGCCACCACGAGCAGTACTTC,CASSLGLARHHEQYF
.,TRBJ2-5,.,TRBV7-3,TGTGCCAGCAGCCCCCGGGGCCTCAGGGAGACCCAGTACTTC,CASSPRGLRETQYF
TRBD2,TRBJ2-2,.,TRBV7-8,TGTGCCAGCAGCTTTCGGGAGGACACCGGGGAGCTGTTTTTT,CASSFREDTGELFF
.,TRBJ1-5,.,TRBV19,TGTGCCAGTAGTGATACAGGGACTAGCAATCAGCCCCAGCATTTT,CASSDTGTSNQPQHF
TRBD1,TRBJ2-5,.,TRBV11-3,TGTGCCAGCAGCACCCGGACAGGGGGGCAAGAGACCCAGTACTTC,CASSTRTGGQETQYF
.,TRBJ1-1,.,TRBV28,TGTGCCAGCAGTTTATACCAGCTCTTGCGTGAGAACACTGAAGCTTTCTTT,CASSLYQLLRENTEAFF
.,TRBJ1-5,.,TRBV3-1/TRBV3-2,TGTGCCAGCAGCTCCCATCCGGGGCCGCATTTT,CASSSHPGPHF
.,TRBJ2-5,many,TRBV24-1,TGTGCCACCAGTGACGGACCGGGGACCTCCCAGTACTTC,CATSDGPGTSQYF
.,TRBJ2-3,.,TRBV19,TGTGCCAGTAGTATCGGTGCGGGAAGGGCAGATACGCAGTATTTT,CASSIGAGRADTQYF
.,TRBJ1-5,.,TRBV12-3/TRBV12-4,TGTGCCAGCAGACAACAGGACAATCAGCCCCAGCATTTT,CASRQQDNQPQHF
.,TRBJ2-5,.,TRBV6-2/TRBV6-3,TGTGCCAGCAGTTACGGGGGAGAGACCCAGTACTTC,CASSYGGETQYF
.,TRBJ2-3,few,TRBV12-3/TRBV12-4,TGTGCCAGCAGTTTGGGTGGTACGCAGTATTTT,CASSLGGTQYF
.,TRBJ2-2,.,TRBV11-2,TGTGCCAGCGCCGAAGTCCAGGGAAGGACCGGGGAGCTGTTTTTT,CASAEVQGRTGELFF
TRBD2,TRBJ2-5,.,TRBV6-6,TGTGCCAGCAGACGAGGGACTAGCGGGAGGGCCCGGCAAGAGACCCAGTACTTC,CASRRGTSGRARQETQYF
TRBD1,TRBJ2-4,.,TRBV28,TGTGCCAGCAGCAAACAGGGGACGAAAAACATTCAGTACTTC,CASSKQGTKNIQYF
.,TRBJ2-3,.,TRBV28,TGTGCCAGCAGTTCACTGACCCTCACAGATACGCAGTATTTT,CASSSLTLTDTQYF
.,TRBJ2-7,.,TRBV20-1,TGCAGTGCTACCGATTACGAGCAGTACTTC,CSATDYEQYF
.,TRBJ1-2,.,TRBV7-6,TGTGCCAGCGGGCGGGGGGAGGAAAAGACCTTC,CASGRGEEKTF
TRBD1,TRBJ1-4,.,TRBV28,TGTGCCAGCAGTTTGGTCAAGGAGGGGACAGGGGTTTTT,CASSLVKEGTGVF
.,TRBJ2-5,.,TRBV10-3,TGTGCCATCAGTGAGGGTGAGACCCAGTACTTC,CAISEGETQYF
.,TRBJ2-2,.,TRBV4-2,TGTGCCAGCAGCCAAGAGGTGGACACCGGGGAGCTGTTTTTT,CASSQEVDTGELFF
TRBD2,TRBJ2-3,.,TRBV7-9,TGTGCCAGCAGCTTCTTAGCGGGGGCCACAGATACGCAGTATTTT,CASSFLAGATDTQYF
.,TRBJ2-7,.,TRBV12-3/TRBV12-4,TGTGCCAGCAGTAAGGGGACCCACGAGCAGTACTTC,CASSKGTHEQYF
.,TRBJ1-2,once,TRBV30,TGTGCCTGGAGTGTAGGAGAATGGGCTATCTATGGCTACACCTTC,CAWSVGEWAIYGYTF
TRBD1,TRBJ2-6,.,TRBV18,TGTGCCAGCTCACCTCCTGGACAGGGGACGTCTGGGGCCAACGTCCTGACTTTC,CASSPPGQGTSGANVLTF
.,TRBJ2-5,.,TRBV2,TGTGCCAGCAGTGAAGGGGTCGGTCCTTTGTACTTC,CASSEGVGPLYF
.,TRBJ1-2,.,TRBV19,TGTGCCAGTACCCCGGGGTACCCAAACTATGGCTACACCTTC,CASTPGYPNYGYTF
.,TRBJ2-2,.,TRBV7-2,TGTGCCAGCAGCTTAGTGGCCCGGGTCGGGGGGGAGCTGTTTTTT,CASSLVARVGGELFF
.,TRBJ1-2,.,TRBV7-9,TGTGCCAGCAGCTTAGCGGCAGGCTATGGCTACACCTTC,CASSLAAGYGYTF
TRBD2,TRBJ2-5,.,TRBV7-9,TGTGCCAGCAGCTCCTGGGCTGGAGATAGCGGGAGGGCAGAGACCCAGTACTTC,CASSSWAGDSGRAETQYF
TRBD1,TRBJ2-7,.,TRBV6-5,TGTGCCAGCAGTTACGGGACAGGGGTAGGCTACGAGCAGTACTTC,CASSYGTGVGYEQYF
.,TRBJ1-2,.,TRBV9,TGTGCCAGCAGCGTAGGGTGGGGGGACGGCTACACCTTC,CASSVGWGDGYTF
.,TRBJ2-1,.,TRBV9,TGTGCCAGCAGCGTGGCCGACAGATTAGTGGAGCAGTTCTTC,CASSVADRLVEQFF
.,TRBJ2-5,.,TRBV28,TGTGCCAGCACCCCCGGCGGGGTGGGAATGGAGACCCAGTACTTC,CASTPGGVGMETQYF
.,TRBJ2-1,.,TRBV6-1,TGTGCCAGCAGTGACCAGGCTCTAGGAGGCAATGAGCAGTTCTTC,CASSDQALGGNEQFF
TRBD2,TRBJ2-1,.,TRBV7-3,TGTGCCAGCAGCCCCCGGACTAGCGGGAGAGGAAGCGAGCAGTTCTTC,CASSPRTSGRGSEQFF
.,TRBJ1-5,.,TRBV6-5,TGTGCCAGCGCCAACTTAGGGGTAAATCAGCCCCAGCATTTT,CASANLGVNQPQHF
TRBD1,TRBJ1-6,.,TRBV4-1,TGCGCCAGCAGCCTCCAAAAGGCGGGACAGCAAATTCTAAATTCACCCCTCCACTTT,CASSLQKAGQQILNSPLHF
.,TRBJ1-2,.,TRBV27,TGTGCCAGCAGTTCGGGCAGTAACTATGGCTACACCTTC,CASSSGSNYGYTF
TRBD2,TRBJ2-7,.,TRBV7-2,TGTGCCAGCAGCTCTCGACCGGGACTAGCGGGAGGGTACGAGCAGTACTTC,CASSSRPGLAGGYEQYF
.,TRBJ1-6,few,TRBV10-3,TGTGCCATCAGTGAGGCCCGGGACAATTCACCCCTCCACTTT,CAISEARDNSPLHF
.,TRBJ2-5,.,TRBV12-3/TRBV12-4,TGTGCCAGCACCCCACTCGGGCAAGAGACCCAGTACTTC,CASTPLGQETQYF
.,TRBJ1-1,.,TRBV7-9,TGTGCCAGCAGCTTAGGGAACAGGGAGACTGAAGCTTTCTTT,CASSLGNRETEAFF
.,TRBJ2-5,.,TRBV3-1/TRBV3-2,TGTGCCAGCAGCCCACACTCCTTGGGGGGTAGCGAAGAGACCCAGTACTTC,CASSPHSLGGSEETQYF
.,TRBJ1-1,.,TRBV28,TGTGCCAGCAGAGGGGGGTGGCCTGAAGCTTTCTTT,CASRGGWPEAFF
TRBD2,TRBJ2-1,.,TRBV4-2,TGTGCCAGCAGCCAAGGGACTAGCGGGAGGCCTGACAATGAGCAGTTCTTC,CASSQGTSGRPDNEQFF
.,TRBJ1-5,.,TRBV15,TGTGCCACCAGCAGAGAATACCTTCAGCCCCAGCATTTT,CATSREYLQPQHF
.,TRBJ2-5,.,TRBV24-1,TGTGCCACCAGTGATTTCGGGACCCAGTACTTC,CATSDFGTQYF
TRBD2,TRBJ2-1,.,TRBV5-6,TGTGCCAGCAGCTCCGGTAGCGGGAGGGGCTCCTACAATGAGCAGTTCTTC,CASSSGSGRGSYNEQFF
.,TRBJ2-1,.,TRBV7-7,TGTGCTAGCAGTTCCGGCCCGGGGAAAAACAATGAGCAGTTCTTC,CASSSGPGKNNEQFF
.,TRBJ2-2,once,TRBV19,TGTGCCAGTAGTGGAGGGTACGGGGAGCTGTTTTTT,CASSGGYGELFF